This T cell receptor (beta chain) was captured in a study of sequential checkpoint blockade in melanoma. Study background: Each arm's sequence ended with maintenance nivolumab.

Documented treatment: randomized to nivolumab then ipilimumab (arm A) or the reverse (arm B). Patients had received no earlier DNA-damaging chemotherapy. Sorted cells were live CD3+CD8+, lacking CD19 and CD56, from PBMCs. Profiled with immunoSEQ multiplex PCR; TCRdb holds only in-frame clones, not every one. The data show approximately 10,000 clones, almost 75% seen once. Germline V gene sequence: CDR1 SGHRS, CDR2 YFSETQ. The CDR3 runs to 13 residues. V was cut by 0 bases and J by 4 bases, with 7 bases left in between. The chain has TRBV5-1 and TRBJ1-1; D is possibly TRBD1 (5 bases). The receptor was derived from a human donor with melanoma. Sequenced here: CD8+ T cells sorted from blood (inferred from file names), sampled from a patient given nivolumab and ipilimumab in sequence. The CDR3 DNA follows: TGCGCCAGCAGCTTGGGCGGGGGCACTGAAGCTTTCTTT. Translated, it gives CASSLGGGTEAFF.